This entry is about one T cell receptor beta chain. This sample was taken from a study of blood T cell repertoires in COVID-19. V was trimmed by 5 bases and J by 3 bases, leaving 17 bases between them. Germline V CDR1 and CDR2: LNHDA, SQIVND (reference sequence). The CDR3 sequence is 15 residues long. Clones were read by immunoSEQ multiplex PCR, and TCRdb kept only the in-frame ones, dropping some. The table has 290,000 or so clones, over 75% seen once; the top ten hold less than 6.5%. The sequenced sample consisted of peripheral blood. The chain uses TRBV19 and TRBJ2-7, with D perhaps TRBD1 (5 bases). The receptor was derived from a man over 45 with active or convalescent COVID-19. The CDR3: CASSRRGLDYYEQYF. The CDR3 DNA is TGTGCCAGTAGTCGAAGGGGATTAGATTACTACGAGCAGTACTTC.